This T cell receptor beta chain was sequenced in a study of blood T cell repertoires in COVID-19. Which cohort a participant joined came from the clinical history participants gave. Up to 2 weeks before entering the study, exposed participants had met a COVID-19 case. Profiling relied on immunoSEQ multiplex PCR, and the TCRdb table lists in-frame clones only, not all of them. The sample lists a few hundred thousand clones, about 90% occurring once. The TCR comes from a man aged 30-40 years who had been exposed to COVID-19. The material sequenced was PBMCs or T cells enriched from blood (not recorded which).

CDR3 in DNA: TGTGCCAGCAGCTCCCGGACAGTAAGCTCCTACGAGCAGTACTTC. Protein sequence: CASSSRTVSSYEQYF. J is TRBJ2-7 and V is TRBV14; the D gene is possibly TRBD1 (6 bases). There are 15 residues in the CDR3. The V and J ends lost 5 bases and 0 bases respectively, with 14 bases between them. Germline V gene sequence: CDR1 SGHDN, CDR2 FVKESK.